This T cell receptor (beta chain) comes out of a study of T cells in Graves' hyperthyroidism and ophthalmopathy. Study summary: Staff took peripheral blood when the initial diagnosis was made, before any treatment began.

This sample holds PBMCs from about 10 ml fresh peripheral blood. With V trimmed by 6 bases and J by 5 bases, 12 bases remained unmatched. The CDR3 length is 16 residues. Germline CDR1 SEHNR, CDR2 FQNEAQ (reference sequence). In its sample, this clonotype was seen a few times. It was RNA transcripts that yielded the amplified TCR beta CDR3 regions. First-round RT-PCR with HTBI primers amplified the TCR CDR3 region. Each CDR3 protein gets one entry after TCRdb re-called the multiplex PCR reads with MiXCR. The sample has a few hundred thousand distinct CDR3 sequences, about 18% seen once. V gene TRBV7-9 combines with J gene TRBJ2-7; 11 bases line up with TRBD2. This sequence was found in a man between 18 and 29 years old with Graves' ophthalmopathy. Material: blood. CDR3 sequence reads: CASSRDSSGGRHEQYF. Here the CDR3 DNA reads TGTGCCAGCAGTCGGGACTCTAGCGGGGGGCGGCACGAGCAGTACTTC.